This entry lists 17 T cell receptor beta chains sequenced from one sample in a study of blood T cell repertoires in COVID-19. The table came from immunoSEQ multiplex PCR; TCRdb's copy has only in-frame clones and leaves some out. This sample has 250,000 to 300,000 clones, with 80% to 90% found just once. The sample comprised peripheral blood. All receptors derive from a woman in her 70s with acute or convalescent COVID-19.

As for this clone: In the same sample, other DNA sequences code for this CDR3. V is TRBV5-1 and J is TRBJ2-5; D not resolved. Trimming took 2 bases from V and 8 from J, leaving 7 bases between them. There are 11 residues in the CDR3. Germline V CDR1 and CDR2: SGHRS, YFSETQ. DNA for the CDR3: TGCGCCAGCAGCTTCGGTGAAACCCAGTACTTC. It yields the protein CASSFGETQYF.

Written as DNA, the CDR3 is TGTGCCAGCATTGGGGAGCGGGGCCTCGAGCAGTACTTC. Amino acid sequence: CASIGERGLEQYF. The chain is built from TRBV7-2 and TRBJ2-7; TRBD2 matches at 7 bases. The V segment lost 7 bases and the J segment 6 bases; nucleotides outside the gene matches: 9. The CDR3 sequence is 13 residues long. CDR1 SGHTA and CDR2 FQGNSA come from the germline V gene. The entire variable domain, with the rest obtained from reference TRBV7-2 and TRBJ2-7, is as follows: GAGVSQSPSNKVTEKGKDVELRCDPISGHTALYWYRQSLGQGLEFLIYFQGNSAPDKSGLPSDRFSAERTGGSVSTLTIQRTQQEDSAVYLCASIGERGLEQYFGPGTRLTVT.

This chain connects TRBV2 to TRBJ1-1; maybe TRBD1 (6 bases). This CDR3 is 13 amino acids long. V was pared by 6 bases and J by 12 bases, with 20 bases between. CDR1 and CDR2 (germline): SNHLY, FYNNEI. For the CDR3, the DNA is TGTGCCAGCAGGGACGGCGGGGGACAAGGTCCTTTCTTT. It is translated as CASRDGGGQGPFF.

CDR3 coding DNA: TGTGCCAGCCAGGAAAGGTCGAAATATGGCTACACCTTC. Translated, it gives CASQERSKYGYTF. The chain links TRBV19 to TRBJ1-2; D gene uncertain. CDR3 length: 13 amino acids. V was cut by 9 bases and J by 5 bases, with 16 bases left in between. Germline CDR1 reads LNHDA; CDR2 reads SQIVND (reference sequence).

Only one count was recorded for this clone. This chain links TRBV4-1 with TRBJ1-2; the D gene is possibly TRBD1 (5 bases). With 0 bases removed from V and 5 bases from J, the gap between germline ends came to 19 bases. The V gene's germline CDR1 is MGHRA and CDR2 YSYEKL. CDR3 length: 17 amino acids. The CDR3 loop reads CASSQDAGSSSLYGYTF. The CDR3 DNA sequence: TGCGCCAGCAGCCAAGATGCAGGGTCTTCCTCCCTTTATGGCTACACCTTC.

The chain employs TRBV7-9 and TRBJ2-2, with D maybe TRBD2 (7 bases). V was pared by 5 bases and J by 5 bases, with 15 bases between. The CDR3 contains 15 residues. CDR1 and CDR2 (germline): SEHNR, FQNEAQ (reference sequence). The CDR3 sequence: CASSLAGGRTGELFF. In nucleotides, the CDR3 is TGTGCCAGCAGCCTCGCCGGGGGGCGTACCGGGGAGCTGTTTTTT.

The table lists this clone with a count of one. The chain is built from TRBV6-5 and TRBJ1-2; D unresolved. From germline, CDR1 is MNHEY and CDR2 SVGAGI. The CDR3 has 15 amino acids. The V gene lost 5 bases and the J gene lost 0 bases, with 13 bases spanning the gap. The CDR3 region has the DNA TGTGCCAGCAGTCAGTTGCAGCGAACTAACTATGGCTACACCTTC. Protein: CASSQLQRTNYGYTF.

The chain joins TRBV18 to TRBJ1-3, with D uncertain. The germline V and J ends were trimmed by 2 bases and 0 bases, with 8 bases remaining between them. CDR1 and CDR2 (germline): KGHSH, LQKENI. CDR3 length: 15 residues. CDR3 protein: CASSPTHSSGNTIYF. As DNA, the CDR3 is TGTGCCAGCTCACCAACGCACAGCTCTGGAAACACCATATATTTT.

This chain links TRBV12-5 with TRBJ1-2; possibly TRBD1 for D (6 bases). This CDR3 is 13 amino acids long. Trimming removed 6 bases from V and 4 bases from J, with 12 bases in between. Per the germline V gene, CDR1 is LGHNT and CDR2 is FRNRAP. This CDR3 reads CASGPGTPYGYTF. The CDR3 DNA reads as TGTGCTAGTGGCCCAGGGACACCCTATGGCTACACCTTC.

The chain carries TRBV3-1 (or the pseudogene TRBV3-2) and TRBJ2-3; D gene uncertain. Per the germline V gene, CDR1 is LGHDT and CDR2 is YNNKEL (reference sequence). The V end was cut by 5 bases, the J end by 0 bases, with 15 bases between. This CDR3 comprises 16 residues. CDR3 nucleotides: TGTGCCAGCAGCTTGGTCAGTCCCAGTAGCACAGATACGCAGTATTTT. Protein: CASSLVSPSSTDTQYF.

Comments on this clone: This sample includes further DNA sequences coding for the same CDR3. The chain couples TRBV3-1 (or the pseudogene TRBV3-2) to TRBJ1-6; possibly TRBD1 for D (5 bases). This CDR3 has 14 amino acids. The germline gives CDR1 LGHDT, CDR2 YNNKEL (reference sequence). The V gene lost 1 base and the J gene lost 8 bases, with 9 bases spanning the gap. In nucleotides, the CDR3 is TGTGCCAGCAGCCAAGGCAGGGATTATTCACCCCTCCACTTT. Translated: CASSQGRDYSPLHF.

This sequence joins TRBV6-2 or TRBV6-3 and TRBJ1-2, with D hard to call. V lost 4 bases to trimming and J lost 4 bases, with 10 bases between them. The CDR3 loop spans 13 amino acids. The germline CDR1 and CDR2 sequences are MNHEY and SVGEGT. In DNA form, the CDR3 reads TGTGCCAGCAGTTTTAACAGACGCTATGGCTACACCTTC. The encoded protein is CASSFNRRYGYTF.

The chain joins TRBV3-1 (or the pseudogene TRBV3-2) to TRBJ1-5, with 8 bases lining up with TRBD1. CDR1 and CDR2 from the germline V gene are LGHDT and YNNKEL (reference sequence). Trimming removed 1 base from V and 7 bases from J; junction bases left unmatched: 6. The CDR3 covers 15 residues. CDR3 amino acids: CASSQGPGGSQPQHF. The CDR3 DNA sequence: TGTGCCAGCAGCCAAGGGCCAGGGGGCAGCCAGCCCCAGCATTTT.

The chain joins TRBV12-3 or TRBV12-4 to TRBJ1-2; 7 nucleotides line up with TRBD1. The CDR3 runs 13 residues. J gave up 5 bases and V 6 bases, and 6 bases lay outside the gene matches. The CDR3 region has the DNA TGTGCCAGCAGGCCCGGGACAGATTATGGCTACACCTTC. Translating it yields CASRPGTDYGYTF.

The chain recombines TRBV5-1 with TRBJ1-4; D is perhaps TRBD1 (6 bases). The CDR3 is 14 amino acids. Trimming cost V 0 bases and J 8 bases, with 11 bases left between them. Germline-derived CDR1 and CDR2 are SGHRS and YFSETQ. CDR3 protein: CASSLERGREKLFF. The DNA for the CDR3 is TGCGCCAGCAGCTTGGAGCGGGGGCGGGAAAAACTGTTTTTT.

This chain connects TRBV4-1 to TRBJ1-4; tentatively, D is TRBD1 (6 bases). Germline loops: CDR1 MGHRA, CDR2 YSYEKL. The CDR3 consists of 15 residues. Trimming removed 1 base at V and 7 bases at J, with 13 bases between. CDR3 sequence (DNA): TGCGCCAGCAGCCAAGGAACCGGGACATTTGAAAAACTGTTTTTT. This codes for CASSQGTGTFEKLFF.

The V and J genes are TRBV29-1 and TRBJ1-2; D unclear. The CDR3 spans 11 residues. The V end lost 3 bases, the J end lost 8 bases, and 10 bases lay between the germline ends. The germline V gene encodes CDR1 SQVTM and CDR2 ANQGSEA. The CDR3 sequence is CSVEVRSGYTF. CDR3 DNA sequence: TGCAGCGTTGAGGTTAGAAGCGGCTACACCTTC.